The 4 T cell receptor beta chains listed next were all sequenced from one sample in a study of OX40 agonist ivuxolimab in advanced cancers. The table came from immunoSEQ multiplex PCR; TCRdb's copy has only in-frame clones and leaves some out. Of about 70,000 clones listed, approximately 90% are singletons. Source: CD4+ or CD8+ T cells sorted from blood, taken in a trial of the OX40 agonist ivuxolimab. The receptors here all came from an adult with an advanced solid tumor such as melanoma, head and neck, liver or kidney cancer.

This chain joins TRBV11-3 and TRBJ2-1; TRBD1 matches 7 bases. Germline CDR1 reads SGHNT; CDR2 reads YENEEA. This CDR3 region has 13 residues. V shed 1 base, J shed 9 bases, and the junction held 3 bases outside the gene matches. CDR3: CASSLANRGEQFF. The DNA of the CDR3 is TGTGCCAGCAGCTTAGCTAACAGGGGTGAGCAGTTCTTC.

The chain has TRBV5-1 and TRBJ2-7; either TRBD1 or TRBD2 may supply D (5 bases each). Germline V gives CDR1 SGHRS, CDR2 YFSETQ. The CDR3 consists of 14 residues. Trimming stripped 0 bases from V and 5 bases from J, with 12 bases between. The CDR3, as DNA: TGCGCCAGCAGCTTGGGGCAGGGAGTCGACGAGCAGTACTTC. Amino acid sequence: CASSLGQGVDEQYF.

The chain couples TRBV7-9 to TRBJ2-2; TRBD2 agrees at 7 bases. The CDR3 spans 16 residues. Trimming took 2 bases from V and 5 from J; bases not matched to a gene: 8. Germline V gene data show CDR1 as SEHNR and CDR2 as FQNEAQ (reference sequence). The CDR3 is CASSLNIGGNTGELFF. In DNA, the CDR3 is TGTGCCAGCAGCTTAAATATCGGGGGGAATACCGGGGAGCTGTTTTTT.

The V and J genes are TRBV13 and TRBJ2-2; D remains ambiguous. V lost 6 bases and J lost 0, with 11 bases in between. Germline values: CDR1 PRHDT, CDR2 FYEKMQ (reference sequence). The CDR3 has 15 residues. CDR3 coding DNA: TGTGCCAGCAGGCCAACCCCTTCGAACACCGGGGAGCTGTTTTTT. Translated, it gives CASRPTPSNTGELFF.